The next 23 T cell receptor beta chains were all read from a single sample in a study of Graves' ophthalmopathy and Graves' hyperthyroidism. RNA served as the template for amplifying TCR beta CDR3 regions. Second-round multiplex PCR came after a first-round RT-PCR that employed HTBI primers. TCRdb analysed the multiplex PCR reads with MiXCR anew, one entry per CDR3 protein. The data hold hundreds of thousands of distinct CDR3 sequences, with approximately 21% observed a single time. The sequenced material came from peripheral blood. All receptors derive from a woman younger than 30 with stable Graves' hyperthyroidism. Some clones in this sample may be carry-over from other donors' samples.

The table lists this clonotype with a few counts. This may be a read error, as it is one base from a much larger clone. Without the conserved terminal phenylalanine or tryptophan, this CDR3 likely stems from a read error. Here the CDR3 DNA reads TGCAGCGCTGTAACGGGGATAGGTCAGCCCCAGCATGTT. It encodes CSAVTGIGQPQHV. The genes are TRBV29-1 and TRBJ1-5; D uncertain. The V end was cut by 7 bases, the J end by 6 bases, with 16 bases between. This CDR3 has 13 residues. Germline CDR1 and CDR2: SQVTM and ANQGSEA.

This clonotype was detected ten times or more. The chain joins TRBV28 to TRBJ1-1, with 7 bases matching TRBD1. The CDR3 has 15 amino acids. With V trimmed by 7 bases and J by 4 bases, 12 bases remained unmatched. From germline, CDR1 is MDHEN and CDR2 SYDVKM. The CDR3 sequence is CASTQARNRGTEAFF. As DNA, the CDR3 is TGTGCCAGCACCCAAGCCCGGAACAGGGGCACTGAAGCTTTCTTT. The full variable domain, rest sourced from reference TRBV28 and TRBJ1-1, is DVKVTQSSRYLVKRTGEKVFLECVQDMDHENMFWYRQDPGLGLRLIYFSYDVKMKEKGDIPEGYSVSREKKERFSLILESASTNQTSMYLCASTQARNRGTEAFFGQGTRLTVV.

This clonotype was counted many times. The chain joins TRBV11-2 to TRBJ2-2; 11 nucleotides match TRBD2. The CDR3 runs 18 residues. The germline V gene encodes CDR1 SGHAT and CDR2 FQNNGV. V lost 5 bases to trimming and J lost 4 bases; unmatched junction nucleotides: 12. The CDR3 DNA follows: TGTGCCAGCAGCACCCTACTAGCGGGGGCGGCTCTCACCGGGGAGCTGTTTTTT. Residues: CASSTLLAGAALTGELFF.

The table lists this clonotype with many counts. This sequence joins TRBV2 and TRBJ2-5, with 8 nucleotides matching TRBD2. The V and J ends lost 2 bases and 1 base, in that order; junction bases with no gene match: 6. Germline V gives CDR1 SNHLY, CDR2 FYNNEI. The CDR3 contains 16 residues. CDR3 loop: CASSEKRGRIQETQYF. The CDR3 nucleotides read TGTGCCAGCAGTGAAAAGCGGGGGAGAATCCAAGAGACCCAGTACTTC.

The chain has TRBV6-5 and TRBJ2-2; D not certain. Germline V CDR1 and CDR2: MNHEY, SVGAGI. The CDR3 has 13 residues. V lost 4 bases to trimming and J lost 5 bases, with 8 bases between them. CDR3 region: CASSSRPTGELFF. Here the CDR3 DNA reads TGTGCCAGCAGTTCCCGGCCGACCGGGGAGCTGTTTTTT.

The table lists this clonotype with a few counts. This chain joins TRBV6-5 and TRBJ2-5; D uncertain. Per the germline V gene, CDR1 is MNHEY and CDR2 is SVGAGI. The CDR3 has 13 residues. Trimming took 2 bases from V and 5 from J, leaving 9 bases between them. As DNA, the CDR3 is TGTGCCAGCAGTTACCAGGTTTCCGAGACCCAGTACTTC. Protein product: CASSYQVSETQYF.

This clonotype was detected a few times. V gene TRBV5-1 combines with J gene TRBJ2-1; D not certain. Germline values: CDR1 SGHRS, CDR2 YFSETQ. V was cut by 4 bases and J by 2 bases, with 13 bases left in between. The CDR3 covers 15 residues. CDR3 loop: CASSPSRSAYNEQFF. The CDR3 nucleotides are TGCGCCAGCAGCCCCTCGAGATCGGCCTACAATGAGCAGTTCTTC.

This chain links TRBV7-8 with TRBJ2-5, with no clear D. CDR1 and CDR2 (germline): SGHVS, FQNEAQ. The CDR3 is 14 residues long. Between the trimmed V and J ends, which lost 7 bases and 3 bases, there was a span of 15 bases. The DNA of the CDR3 is TGTGCCAGCACCTTCTCTCAGGTCAAAGAGACCCAGTACTTC. It encodes CASTFSQVKETQYF. The complete variable domain, with remaining parts taken from reference TRBV7-8 and TRBJ2-5, reads GAGVSQSPRYKVAKRGQDVALRCDPISGHVSLFWYQQALGQGPEFLTYFQNEAQLDKSGLPSDRFFAERPEGSVSTLKIQRTQQEDSAVYLCASTFSQVKETQYFGPGTRLLVL.

The table lists this clonotype with a few counts. The V call is TRBV7-2, the J call TRBJ1-6; perhaps TRBD1 as D (5 bases). The CDR3 has 16 residues. Trimming took 6 bases from V and 10 from J, leaving 22 bases between them. The germline CDR1 and CDR2 sequences are SGHTA and FQGNSA. CDR3: CASRSAGTNQGSPLHF. The CDR3 coding sequence is TGTGCCAGCAGAAGCGCCGGGACTAATCAGGGATCACCCCTCCACTTT. Together with reference TRBV7-2 and TRBJ1-6, the CDR3 gives the full variable domain: GAGVSQSPSNKVTEKGKDVELRCDPISGHTALYWYRQSLGQGLEFLIYFQGNSAPDKSGLPSDRFSAERTGGSVSTLTIQRTQQEDSAVYLCASRSAGTNQGSPLHFGNGTRLTVT.

This clonotype came up a few times. The chain combines TRBV20-1 with TRBJ1-1; weak D call: TRBD1 (5 bases). Trimming removed 3 bases at V and 3 bases at J, with 17 bases between. Germline values: CDR1 DFQATT, CDR2 SNEGSKA (reference sequence). The CDR3 loop spans 15 amino acids. Here the CDR3 reads CSASPPGREDTEAFF. In DNA form, the CDR3 reads TGCAGTGCTAGCCCCCCCGGCAGGGAAGACACTGAAGCTTTCTTT.

This clonotype was seen a few times. The V and J genes are TRBV6-4 and TRBJ2-7, with D uncertain. CDR1 is MRHNA, CDR2 SNTAGT, per germline. Trimming pared 6 bases from V and 0 bases from J, leaving 6 bases between. This CDR3 has 12 amino acids. The CDR3, as DNA: TGTGCCAGCAGGATGAACTCCTACGAGCAGTACTTC. Residues: CASRMNSYEQYF.

At least ten counts were recorded for this clonotype. This chain connects TRBV5-5 to TRBJ2-5; possible D gene TRBD1, 5 bases. V was pared by 4 bases and J by 5 bases, with 15 bases between. This CDR3 is built from 14 residues. CDR1 is SGHKS and CDR2 is YYEKEE in the germline V gene (reference sequence). The CDR3 bases are TGTGCCAGCAGCCAATACGGACAAGAGGAGACCCAGTACTTC. Its translation is CASSQYGQEETQYF.

This clonotype appeared a few times. The rearrangement joins TRBV24-1 to TRBJ2-7; possibly TRBD1 for D (9 bases). The CDR3 runs to 17 residues. Germline V gene data show CDR1 as KGHDR and CDR2 as SFDVKD. Between the trimmed V and J ends, which lost 4 bases and 4 bases, there was a span of 22 bases. The CDR3 DNA is TGTGCCACCAGTGACCTGGACAGGGGCGGGAGGAGATACGAGCAGTACTTC. It is translated as CATSDLDRGGRRYEQYF.

This clonotype appeared many times. The chain links TRBV10-1 to TRBJ2-7, with TRBD2 identical over 7 bases. V trimming: 0 bases; J trimming: 5 bases; junction bases outside the gene matches: 10. The CDR3 length is 16 residues. The germline CDR1 and CDR2 sequences are WNHNN and SYGVQD (reference sequence). CDR3 DNA sequence: TGCGCCAGCAGTGAGTCGCTCATCCTTCGGGAGGACGAGCAGTACTTC. Encoded protein: CASSESLILREDEQYF.

This clonotype is a singleton in its sample. Being one base from a much bigger clone, this may be a read error. Likely a read error: the CDR3 ends without its conserved phenylalanine or tryptophan. This rearrangement joins TRBV20-1 to TRBJ1-2; the D is unclear. The germline V and J ends were trimmed by 0 bases and 10 bases, with 15 bases remaining between them. CDR1 and CDR2 from the germline V gene are DFQATT and SNEGSKA (reference sequence). The CDR3 totals 13 residues. This CDR3 reads CSARDHEAPDYTV. The CDR3 region has the DNA TGCAGTGCTAGAGATCATGAAGCGCCAGACTACACCGTC.

The sample holds many counts of this clonotype. CDR3 loop: CASSLDSPYPPLHF. The CDR3 nucleotides are TGTGCCAGCAGCTTGGACAGCCCCTATCCACCCCTCCACTTT. J is TRBJ1-6 and V is TRBV11-2; D possibly corresponds to TRBD1 (6 bases). Germline lookup yields CDR1 SGHAT and CDR2 FQNNGV. Between the trimmed V and J ends, which lost 3 bases and 11 bases, there was a span of 14 bases. This CDR3 spans 14 amino acids.

The CDR3 spells CATLAGRGRGTGELFF. The CDR3 DNA sequence: TGTGCCACCTTGGCGGGTAGGGGCAGAGGCACCGGGGAGCTGTTTTTT. The J gene is TRBJ2-2, the V gene TRBV2, with D perhaps matching TRBD1 or TRBD2 (5 bases each). Trimming removed 10 bases from V and 4 bases from J, with 22 bases in between. CDR3 length: 16 amino acids. Germline V lookup: CDR1 SNHLY, CDR2 FYNNEI.

This clonotype was observed many times. The chain couples TRBV6-2 or TRBV6-3 to TRBJ2-7; D might be TRBD1 or TRBD2, each matching 5 bases. CDR3 size: 15 residues. The germline V and J ends were trimmed by 4 bases and 3 bases, with 16 bases remaining between them. CDR1 MNHEY and CDR2 SVGEGT come from the germline V gene. The CDR3 coding sequence is TGTGCCAGCAGTTCGACTATCGAGAGGGGCTACGAGCAGTACTTC. Translated: CASSSTIERGYEQYF.

This clonotype was seen ten or more times. The chain combines TRBV7-2 with TRBJ1-1, with D uncertain. The V end was cut by 1 base, the J end by 2 bases, with 14 bases between. From germline, CDR1 is SGHTA and CDR2 FQGNSA. This CDR3 has 16 amino acids. Here the CDR3 reads CASSLGEGLFNTEAFF. In nucleotides, the CDR3 is TGTGCCAGCAGCTTAGGGGAGGGCCTATTTAACACTGAAGCTTTCTTT.

The genes are TRBV24-1 and TRBJ2-4, with D hard to call. This CDR3 is built from 15 residues. V was clipped by 6 bases and J by 3 bases, with 14 bases between them. Germline values: CDR1 KGHDR, CDR2 SFDVKD. The CDR3 is CATSKVSDGKNIQYF. In DNA, the CDR3 is TGTGCCACCAGTAAGGTTTCCGATGGCAAAAACATTCAGTACTTC.

This clonotype has ten or more counts. The V call is TRBV12-3 or TRBV12-4, the J call TRBJ1-2, with D perhaps TRBD1 (5 bases). This CDR3 spans 15 amino acids. Between the trimmed V and J ends, which lost 6 bases and 2 bases, there was a span of 16 bases. The CDR3 sequence: CASSPILGGNYGYTF. The CDR3 DNA reads as TGTGCCAGCAGCCCGATTCTGGGGGGAAACTATGGCTACACCTTC.

This clonotype was counted only a few times. This CDR3 reads CASSRAGGTGELFF. The CDR3, as DNA: TGTGCCAGCAGCCGGGCAGGGGGTACCGGGGAGCTGTTTTTT. This chain connects TRBV7-9 to TRBJ2-2, with TRBD1 matching 7 bases. The CDR3 has 14 residues. V trimming: 5 bases; J trimming: 5 bases; junction bases outside the gene matches: 5. The germline V gene encodes CDR1 SEHNR and CDR2 FQNEAQ (reference sequence). Variable domain in full (rest from reference TRBV7-9 and TRBJ2-2): DTGVSQNPRHKITKRGQNVTFRCDPISEHNRLYWYRQTLGQGPEFLTYFQNEAQLEKSRLLSDRFSAERPKGSFSTLEIQRTEQGDSAMYLCASSRAGGTGELFFGEGSRLTVL.

This clonotype was observed at least ten times. V is TRBV6-5 and J is TRBJ2-7; TRBD1 agrees at 8 bases. V shed 8 bases, J shed 4 bases, and the junction held 7 bases outside the gene matches. The CDR3 is made up of 13 amino acids. Germline CDR1 and CDR2: MNHEY and SVGAGI. CDR3: CASCSDRGYEQYF. CDR3 in DNA: TGTGCCAGCTGCAGCGACAGGGGTTACGAGCAGTACTTC.